This paragraph covers one TCR beta chain sequence. The data are from a study of T-cell reconstitution after alpha-beta-depleted transplantation in children. Unique molecular identifiers featured in how the TCRbeta library was prepared. From the PCR reads, TCRdb called clonotypes with MiXCR, one entry per CDR3 protein. Seen here are 230,000 or so distinct CDR3 sequences, 9.7% observed once, and the top ten hold 5.1%. The starting material was PBMCs from the stem cell graft donor, obtained from the stem cell graft. The TCR comes from a human donor who donated a stem cell graft to a child with SCID.

As DNA, the CDR3 is TGCAGTGCTAAAACTAGTACAGATACGCAGTATTTT. It encodes CSAKTSTDTQYF. V gene TRBV20-1 combines with J gene TRBJ2-3, with D possibly matching TRBD2 (5 bases). This CDR3 is built from 12 residues. The germline CDR1 and CDR2 sequences are DFQATT and SNEGSKA (reference sequence). Trimming left V 4 bases short and J 3 bases short, with 8 bases between.